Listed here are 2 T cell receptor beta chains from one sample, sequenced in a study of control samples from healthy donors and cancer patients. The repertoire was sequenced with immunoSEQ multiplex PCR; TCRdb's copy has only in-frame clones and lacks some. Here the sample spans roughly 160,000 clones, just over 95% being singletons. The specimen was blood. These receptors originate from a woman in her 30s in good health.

CDR3 sequence (DNA): TGTGCCAGCAGCACGAGGACAGAAGAGACCCAGTACTTC. Its protein product is CASSTRTEETQYF. The rearrangement uses TRBV13 and TRBJ2-5; possible D gene TRBD1, 6 bases. V was trimmed by 5 bases and J by 3 bases, leaving 10 bases between them. Germline lookup yields CDR1 PRHDT and CDR2 FYEKMQ (reference sequence). The CDR3 covers 13 residues.

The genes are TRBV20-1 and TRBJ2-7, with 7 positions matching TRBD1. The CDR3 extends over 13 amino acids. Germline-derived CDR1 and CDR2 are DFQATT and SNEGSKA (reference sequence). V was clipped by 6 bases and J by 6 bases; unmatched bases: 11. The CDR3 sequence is CSASGQAPGEQYF. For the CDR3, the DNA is TGCAGTGCAAGTGGACAGGCCCCCGGCGAGCAGTACTTC.